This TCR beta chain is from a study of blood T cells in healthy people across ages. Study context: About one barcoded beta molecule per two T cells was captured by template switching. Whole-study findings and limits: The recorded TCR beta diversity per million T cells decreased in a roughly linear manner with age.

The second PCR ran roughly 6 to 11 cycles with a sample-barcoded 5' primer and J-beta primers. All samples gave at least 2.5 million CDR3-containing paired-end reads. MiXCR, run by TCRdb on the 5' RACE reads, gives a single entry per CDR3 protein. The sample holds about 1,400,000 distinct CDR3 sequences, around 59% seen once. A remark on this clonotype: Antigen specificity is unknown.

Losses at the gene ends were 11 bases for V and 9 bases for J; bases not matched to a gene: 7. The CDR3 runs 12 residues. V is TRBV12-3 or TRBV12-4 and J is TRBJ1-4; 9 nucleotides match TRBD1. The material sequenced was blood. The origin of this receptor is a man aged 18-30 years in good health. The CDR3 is CAGGQGSQKLFF. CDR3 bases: TGTGCCGGTGGACAGGGGTCCCAAAAACTGTTTTTT.